The clone carrying this T cell receptor beta chain showed up many times. The data were produced by immunoSEQ multiplex PCR, yet TCRdb's version contains in-frame clones alone and is incomplete. Altogether 150,000 to 200,000 clones are present, around 80% being singletons, with the ten largest covering about 7.8%. These data are taken from a study of blood T cell repertoires in COVID-19. Looked up from germline, CDR1 is MNHEY and CDR2 is SVGAGI. The V and J ends lost 6 bases and 6 bases respectively, with 20 bases between them. This CDR3 contains 15 residues. The sequence derives from a man aged 55 to 69 with acute or convalescent COVID-19. The chain combines TRBV6-5 with TRBJ1-2, with D perhaps matching TRBD1 (6 bases). Sequencing used peripheral blood. The CDR3 bases are TGTGCCAGCAGGCTGACAGTGGGACAATCCGATGGCTACACCTTC. Its translation: CASRLTVGQSDGYTF.